Following are 9 T cell receptor beta chains from one sample sequenced in a study of T cells in tuberculosis. Sorting used thawed, overnight-rested PBMC stained with anti-CD3, a viability dye and GMM-loaded CD1B tetramer. CD1B tetramers were loaded with Rhodococcus equi-derived C32 glucose monomycolate. The data were produced by immunoSEQ multiplex PCR, yet TCRdb's version contains in-frame clones alone and is incomplete. In the table there are tens of thousands of clones, approximately 91% of which are singletons. The source material was CD1b-GMM tetramer-negative cells sorted from PBMCs. These receptors all come from an adult woman with latent tuberculosis.

The chain employs TRBV2 and TRBJ1-6; 11 nucleotides agree with TRBD1. CDR3 length: 15 residues. V gave up 6 bases and J gave up 10 bases; unmatched junction bases: 8. CDR1 is SNHLY and CDR2 is FYNNEI in the germline V gene. Written as DNA, the CDR3 is TGTGCCAGCAGGTTTCCCGGGACAGGGGGGTCACCCCTCCACTTT. The encoded protein is CASRFPGTGGSPLHF. Supplemented by reference TRBV2 and TRBJ1-6, the full variable domain reads EPEVTQTPSHQVTQMGQEVILRCVPISNHLYFYWYRQILGQKVEFLVSFYNNEISEKSEIFDDQFSVERPDGSNFTLKIRSTKLEDSAMYFCASRFPGTGGSPLHFGNGTRLTVT.

The CDR3 DNA is TGCGCCAGCAGCTCCGACCCGGGGACAGGGTGGACTGAAGCTTTCTTT. Amino acids: CASSSDPGTGWTEAFF. The rearrangement links TRBV4-1 to TRBJ1-1; 9 nucleotides match TRBD1. The trim removed 5 bases at V and 5 bases at J, leaving 12 bases unmatched. Per germline, CDR1 MGHRA and CDR2 YSYEKL. The CDR3 extends over 16 amino acids.

The chain joins TRBV11-2 to TRBJ2-5, with a weak D call TRBD1 (6 bases). Looked up from germline, CDR1 is SGHAT and CDR2 is FQNNGV. V lost 1 base and J lost 3, with 12 bases in between. CDR3 length: 15 amino acids. Here the CDR3 reads CASSLGARGKETQYF. CDR3 DNA sequence: TGTGCCAGCAGCTTAGGTGCCAGGGGTAAAGAGACCCAGTACTTC.

J is TRBJ2-1 and V is TRBV4-1; no clear D gene. This CDR3 contains 16 residues. Germline CDR1 and CDR2: MGHRA and YSYEKL. V shed 0 bases and J shed 0 bases, with 9 bases lying between them. DNA for the CDR3: TGCGCCAGCAGCCAAGATTCATCTAGCTCCTACAATGAGCAGTTCTTC. Protein product: CASSQDSSSSYNEQFF.

The CDR3 spells CASSSAGQGNSEQYF. For the CDR3, the DNA is TGCGCCAGCAGCTCCGCGGGACAGGGGAACTCCGAGCAGTACTTC. The chain is built from TRBV5-1 and TRBJ2-7, with 10 nucleotides matching TRBD1. Germline loops: CDR1 SGHRS, CDR2 YFSETQ. V lost 3 bases and J lost 6; bases outside the gene matches: 9. This CDR3 is built from 15 residues.

The rearrangement uses TRBV6-6 and TRBJ1-2; D is perhaps TRBD1 (5 bases). This CDR3 contains 14 residues. V was trimmed by 8 bases and J by 6 bases, leaving 19 bases between them. From germline, CDR1 is MNHNY and CDR2 SVGAGI (reference sequence). The CDR3 sequence is CASYRGRAPHGYTF. As DNA, the CDR3 is TGTGCCAGCTACCGCGGCAGGGCCCCTCATGGCTACACCTTC.

The CDR3 DNA reads TGTGCCAGCAGCTTATTCGAGGGAAACACCATATATTTT. Its protein is CASSLFEGNTIYF. This sequence joins TRBV11-2 and TRBJ1-3; the D is unclear. The CDR3 contains 13 residues. In germline, CDR1 is SGHAT, CDR2 FQNNGV. Deletions cut 2 bases from V and 4 bases from J, with 6 bases between.

This clone came up once. The rearrangement joins TRBV11-2 to TRBJ1-2; D call uncertain. The CDR3 length is 16 residues. V was trimmed by 3 bases and J by 4 bases, leaving 18 bases between them. The germline gives CDR1 SGHAT, CDR2 FQNNGV. The CDR3 nucleotides are TGTGCCAGCAGCTTGACCCCGGGTCCTGGCGCCTATGGCTACACCTTC. It specifies CASSLTPGPGAYGYTF.

The chain joins TRBV30 to TRBJ2-7; D is perhaps TRBD1 (5 bases). There are 13 residues in the CDR3. CDR1 and CDR2 (germline): GTSNPN, SVGIG (reference sequence). V was cut by 0 bases and J by 3 bases, with 9 bases left in between. CDR3 sequence (DNA): TGTGCCTGGAGTGTACTTAGGGGCTACGAGCAGTACTTC. Amino acids: CAWSVLRGYEQYF.